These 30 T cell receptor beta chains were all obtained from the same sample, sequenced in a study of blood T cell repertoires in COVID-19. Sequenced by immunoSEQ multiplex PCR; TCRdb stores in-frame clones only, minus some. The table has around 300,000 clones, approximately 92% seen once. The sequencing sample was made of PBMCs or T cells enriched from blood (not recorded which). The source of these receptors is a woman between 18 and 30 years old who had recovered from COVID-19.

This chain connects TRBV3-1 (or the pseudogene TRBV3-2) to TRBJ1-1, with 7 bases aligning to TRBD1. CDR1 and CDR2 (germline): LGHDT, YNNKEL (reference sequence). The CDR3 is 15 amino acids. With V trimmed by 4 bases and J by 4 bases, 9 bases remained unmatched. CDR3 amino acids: CASSLIGGVGTEAFF. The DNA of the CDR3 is TGTGCCAGCAGCCTGATAGGGGGCGTGGGCACTGAAGCTTTCTTT.

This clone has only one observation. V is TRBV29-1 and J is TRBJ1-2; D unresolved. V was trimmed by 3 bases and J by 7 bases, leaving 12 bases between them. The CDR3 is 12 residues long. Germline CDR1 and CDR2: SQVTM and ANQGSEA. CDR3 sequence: CSVDGSLGGYTF. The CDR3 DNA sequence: TGCAGCGTTGATGGGAGTTTGGGTGGCTACACCTTC.

The CDR3 nucleotides are TGCGCCAGCAGCCAAGCCGGGGGGACTCCGGTGGGCGAGCAGTACTTC. This sequence encodes CASSQAGGTPVGEQYF. The V call is TRBV4-1, the J call TRBJ2-7; 7 positions agree with TRBD2. Germline V gene data show CDR1 as MGHRA and CDR2 as YSYEKL. CDR3 length: 16 residues. With 1 base clipped from V and 6 bases from J, the junction kept 12 bases outside the gene matches.

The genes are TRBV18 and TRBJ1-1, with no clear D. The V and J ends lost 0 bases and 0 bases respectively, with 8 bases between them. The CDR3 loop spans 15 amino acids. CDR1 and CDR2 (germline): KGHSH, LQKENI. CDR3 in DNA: TGTGCCAGCTCACCACCAGTCCGGGTGAACACTGAAGCTTTCTTT. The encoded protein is CASSPPVRVNTEAFF.

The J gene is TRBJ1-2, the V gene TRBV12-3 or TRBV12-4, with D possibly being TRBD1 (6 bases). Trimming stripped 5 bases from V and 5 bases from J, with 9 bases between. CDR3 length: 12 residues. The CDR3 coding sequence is TGTGCCAGCAGTATCCAGGGGTATGGCTACACCTTC. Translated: CASSIQGYGYTF.

CDR3 amino acids: CSVDRPGLAAYNEQFF. The DNA of the CDR3 is TGCAGCGTTGATCGCCCGGGACTAGCGGCCTACAATGAGCAGTTCTTC. The rearrangement joins TRBV29-1 to TRBJ2-1; 11 nucleotides line up with TRBD2. Germline-derived CDR1 and CDR2 are SQVTM and ANQGSEA. The CDR3 covers 16 residues. V trimming: 3 bases; J trimming: 2 bases; junction bases outside the gene matches: 6.

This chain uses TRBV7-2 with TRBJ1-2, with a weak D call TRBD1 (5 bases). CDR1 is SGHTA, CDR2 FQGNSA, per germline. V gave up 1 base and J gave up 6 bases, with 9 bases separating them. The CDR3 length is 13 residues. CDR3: CASSLDRRNGYTF. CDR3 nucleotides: TGTGCCAGCAGCTTAGACAGGCGGAATGGCTACACCTTC.

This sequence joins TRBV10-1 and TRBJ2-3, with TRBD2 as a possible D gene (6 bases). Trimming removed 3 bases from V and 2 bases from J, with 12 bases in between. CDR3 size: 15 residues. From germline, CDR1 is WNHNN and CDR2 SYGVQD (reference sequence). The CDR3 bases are TGCGCCAGCAGTGACGGCGGGGAACCCACAGATACGCAGTATTTT. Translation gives CASSDGGEPTDTQYF.

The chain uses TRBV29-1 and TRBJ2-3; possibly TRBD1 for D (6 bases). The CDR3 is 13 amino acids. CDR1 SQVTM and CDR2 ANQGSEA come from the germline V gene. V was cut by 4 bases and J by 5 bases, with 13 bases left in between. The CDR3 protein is CSVGQGLGDTQYF. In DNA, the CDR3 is TGCAGCGTTGGTCAGGGGTTAGGAGATACGCAGTATTTT.

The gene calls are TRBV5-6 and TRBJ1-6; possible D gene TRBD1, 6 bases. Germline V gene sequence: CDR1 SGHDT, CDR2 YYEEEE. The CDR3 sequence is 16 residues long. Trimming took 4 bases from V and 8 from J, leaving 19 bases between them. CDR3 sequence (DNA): TGTGCCAGCAGCCGGTCGGGTGGGGCAGGGGATTCACCCCTCCACTTT. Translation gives CASSRSGGAGDSPLHF.

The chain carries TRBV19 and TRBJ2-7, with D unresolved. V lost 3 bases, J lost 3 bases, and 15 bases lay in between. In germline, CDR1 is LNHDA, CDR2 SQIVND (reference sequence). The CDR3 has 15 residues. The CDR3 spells CASSISTAPHYEQYF. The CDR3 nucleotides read TGTGCCAGTAGTATTTCTACAGCCCCCCACTACGAGCAGTACTTC.

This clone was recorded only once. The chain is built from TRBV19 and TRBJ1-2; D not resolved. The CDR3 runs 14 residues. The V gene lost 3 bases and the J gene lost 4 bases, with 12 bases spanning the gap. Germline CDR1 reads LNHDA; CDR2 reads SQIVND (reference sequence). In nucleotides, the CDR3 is TGTGCCAGTAGTATCTCAGGAAAGGCCTATGGCTACACCTTC. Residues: CASSISGKAYGYTF.

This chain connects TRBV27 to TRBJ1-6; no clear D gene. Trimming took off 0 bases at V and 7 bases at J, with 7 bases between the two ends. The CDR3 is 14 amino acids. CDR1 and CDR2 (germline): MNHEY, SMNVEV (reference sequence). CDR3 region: CASSLSFGNSPLHF. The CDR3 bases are TGTGCCAGCAGTTTATCGTTCGGGAATTCACCCCTCCACTTT.

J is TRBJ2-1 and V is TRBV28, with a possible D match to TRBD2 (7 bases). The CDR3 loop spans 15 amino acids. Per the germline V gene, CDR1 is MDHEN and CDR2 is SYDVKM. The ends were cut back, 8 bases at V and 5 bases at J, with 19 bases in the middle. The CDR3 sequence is CASAREGGGNNEQFF. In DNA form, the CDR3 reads TGTGCCAGCGCGCGTGAGGGGGGAGGGAACAATGAGCAGTTCTTC. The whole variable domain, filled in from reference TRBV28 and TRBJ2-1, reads DVKVTQSSRYLVKRTGEKVFLECVQDMDHENMFWYRQDPGLGLRLIYFSYDVKMKEKGDIPEGYSVSREKKERFSLILESASTNQTSMYLCASAREGGGNNEQFFGPGTRLTVL.

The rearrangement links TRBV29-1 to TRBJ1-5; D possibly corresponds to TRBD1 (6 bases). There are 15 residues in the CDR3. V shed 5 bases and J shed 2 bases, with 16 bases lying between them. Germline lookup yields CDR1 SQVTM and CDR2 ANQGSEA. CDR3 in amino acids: CSVPFYRARNQPQHF. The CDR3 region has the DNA TGCAGCGTTCCATTTTACAGGGCCCGCAATCAGCCCCAGCATTTT. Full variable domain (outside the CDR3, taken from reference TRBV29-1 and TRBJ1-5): SAVISQKPSRDICQRGTSLTIQCQVDSQVTMMFWYRQQPGQSLTLIATANQGSEATYESGFVIDKFPISRPNLTFSTLTVSNMSPEDSSIYLCSVPFYRARNQPQHFGDGTRLSIL.

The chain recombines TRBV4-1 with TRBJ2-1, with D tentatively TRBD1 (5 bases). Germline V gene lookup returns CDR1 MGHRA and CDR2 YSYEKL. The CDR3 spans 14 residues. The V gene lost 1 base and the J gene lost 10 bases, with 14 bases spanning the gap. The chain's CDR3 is CASSQGFRAEEQFF. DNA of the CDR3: TGCGCCAGCAGCCAAGGGTTCAGGGCAGAGGAGCAGTTCTTC.

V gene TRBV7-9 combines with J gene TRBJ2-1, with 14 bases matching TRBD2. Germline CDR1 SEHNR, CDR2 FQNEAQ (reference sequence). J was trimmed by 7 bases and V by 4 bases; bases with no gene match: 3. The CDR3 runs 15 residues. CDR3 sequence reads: CASSSTSGGANEQFF. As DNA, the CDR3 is TGTGCCAGCAGCTCGACTAGCGGGGGGGCTAATGAGCAGTTCTTC.

CDR3 sequence: CASSEFWQGEETQYF. CDR3 DNA sequence: TGTGCCAGCAGTGAATTTTGGCAGGGCGAAGAGACCCAGTACTTC. J is TRBJ2-5 and V is TRBV2; D may be TRBD1 (5 bases). Trimming took 2 bases from V and 3 from J, leaving 13 bases between them. CDR3 length: 15 amino acids. Per the germline V gene, CDR1 is SNHLY and CDR2 is FYNNEI.

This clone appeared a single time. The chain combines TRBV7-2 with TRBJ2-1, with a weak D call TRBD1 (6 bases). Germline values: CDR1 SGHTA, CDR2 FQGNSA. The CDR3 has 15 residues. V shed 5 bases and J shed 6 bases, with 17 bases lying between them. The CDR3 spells CASSLTGSLRNEQFF. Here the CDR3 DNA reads TGTGCCAGCAGCCTCACAGGGTCCCTTCGCAATGAGCAGTTCTTC.

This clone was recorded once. The CDR3 bases are TGCGCCAGCAGCCAAATTCCAGGGGGCGCCGGCAATCAGCCCCAGCATTTT. Amino acid sequence: CASSQIPGGAGNQPQHF. This sequence joins TRBV4-1 and TRBJ1-5; the match to TRBD1 covers 8 bases. CDR1 is MGHRA, CDR2 YSYEKL, per germline. J was trimmed by 2 bases and V by 2 bases; bases with no gene match: 8. The CDR3 has 17 amino acids.

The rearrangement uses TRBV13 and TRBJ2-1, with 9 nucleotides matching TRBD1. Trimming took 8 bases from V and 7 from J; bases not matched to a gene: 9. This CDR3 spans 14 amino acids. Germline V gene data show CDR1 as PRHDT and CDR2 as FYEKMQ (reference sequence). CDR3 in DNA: TGTGCCAGCCGTCTGGGACAGGGTAAGAATGAGCAGTTCTTC. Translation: CASRLGQGKNEQFF.

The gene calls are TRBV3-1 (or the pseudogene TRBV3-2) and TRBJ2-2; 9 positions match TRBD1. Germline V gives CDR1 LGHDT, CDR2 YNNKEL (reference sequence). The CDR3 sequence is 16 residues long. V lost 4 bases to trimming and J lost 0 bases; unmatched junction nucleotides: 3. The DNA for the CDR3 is TGTGCCAGCAGCCTTGGGACAGGGTCGAACACCGGGGAGCTGTTTTTT. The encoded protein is CASSLGTGSNTGELFF.

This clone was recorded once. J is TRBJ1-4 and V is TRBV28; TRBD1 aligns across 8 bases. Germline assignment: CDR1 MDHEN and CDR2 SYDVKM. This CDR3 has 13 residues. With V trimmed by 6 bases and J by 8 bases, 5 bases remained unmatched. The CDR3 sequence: CASSYRGREKLFF. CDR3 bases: TGTGCCAGCAGCTACAGGGGGAGAGAAAAACTGTTTTTT.

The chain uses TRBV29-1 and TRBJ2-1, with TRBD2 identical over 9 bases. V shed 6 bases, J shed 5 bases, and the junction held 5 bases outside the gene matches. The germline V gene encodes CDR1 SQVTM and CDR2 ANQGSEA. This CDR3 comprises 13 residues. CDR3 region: CSVLRGGDNEQFF. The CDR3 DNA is TGCAGCGTATTGCGGGGGGGTGACAATGAGCAGTTCTTC.

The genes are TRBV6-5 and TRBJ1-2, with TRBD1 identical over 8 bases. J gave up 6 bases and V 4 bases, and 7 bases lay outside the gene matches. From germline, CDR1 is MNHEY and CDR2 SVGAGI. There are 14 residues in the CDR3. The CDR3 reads CASSWRPGGDGYTF. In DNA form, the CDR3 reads TGTGCCAGCAGTTGGCGGCCAGGGGGCGATGGCTACACCTTC.

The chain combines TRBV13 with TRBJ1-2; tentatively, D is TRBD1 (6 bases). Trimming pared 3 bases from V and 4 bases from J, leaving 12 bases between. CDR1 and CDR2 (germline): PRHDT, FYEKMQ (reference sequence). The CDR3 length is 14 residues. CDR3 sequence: CASSFLQGIYGYTF. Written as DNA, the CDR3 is TGTGCCAGCAGCTTTCTACAGGGCATCTATGGCTACACCTTC.

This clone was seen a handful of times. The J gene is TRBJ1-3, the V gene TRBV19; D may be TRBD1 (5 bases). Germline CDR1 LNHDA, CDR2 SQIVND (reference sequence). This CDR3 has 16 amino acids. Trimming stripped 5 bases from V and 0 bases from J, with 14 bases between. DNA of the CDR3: TGTGCCAGTAGTGGAATAGACAGTTTCTCTGGAAACACCATATATTTT. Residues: CASSGIDSFSGNTIYF.

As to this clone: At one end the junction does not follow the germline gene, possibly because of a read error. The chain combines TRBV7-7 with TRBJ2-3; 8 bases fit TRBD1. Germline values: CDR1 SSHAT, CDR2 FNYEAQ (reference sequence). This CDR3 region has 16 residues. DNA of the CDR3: TGTGCTAGCAGCTCTCGACAGGGGAGGCCGCTTGATACGCAGTATTTT. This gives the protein CASSSRQGRPLDTQYF.

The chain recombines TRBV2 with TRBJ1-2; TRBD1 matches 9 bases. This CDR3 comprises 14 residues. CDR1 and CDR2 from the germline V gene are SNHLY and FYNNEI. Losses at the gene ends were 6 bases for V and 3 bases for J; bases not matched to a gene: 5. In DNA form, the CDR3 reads TGTGCCAGCAGACGACAGGGGGGCGACTATGGCTACACCTTC. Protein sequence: CASRRQGGDYGYTF.

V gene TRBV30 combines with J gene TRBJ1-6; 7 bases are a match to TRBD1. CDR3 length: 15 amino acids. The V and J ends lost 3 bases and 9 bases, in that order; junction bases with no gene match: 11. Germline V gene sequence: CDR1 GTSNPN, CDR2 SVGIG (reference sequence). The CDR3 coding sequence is TGTGCCTGGAGCCCCTCGGGGACAGTGGGTTCACCCCTCCACTTT. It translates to CAWSPSGTVGSPLHF.